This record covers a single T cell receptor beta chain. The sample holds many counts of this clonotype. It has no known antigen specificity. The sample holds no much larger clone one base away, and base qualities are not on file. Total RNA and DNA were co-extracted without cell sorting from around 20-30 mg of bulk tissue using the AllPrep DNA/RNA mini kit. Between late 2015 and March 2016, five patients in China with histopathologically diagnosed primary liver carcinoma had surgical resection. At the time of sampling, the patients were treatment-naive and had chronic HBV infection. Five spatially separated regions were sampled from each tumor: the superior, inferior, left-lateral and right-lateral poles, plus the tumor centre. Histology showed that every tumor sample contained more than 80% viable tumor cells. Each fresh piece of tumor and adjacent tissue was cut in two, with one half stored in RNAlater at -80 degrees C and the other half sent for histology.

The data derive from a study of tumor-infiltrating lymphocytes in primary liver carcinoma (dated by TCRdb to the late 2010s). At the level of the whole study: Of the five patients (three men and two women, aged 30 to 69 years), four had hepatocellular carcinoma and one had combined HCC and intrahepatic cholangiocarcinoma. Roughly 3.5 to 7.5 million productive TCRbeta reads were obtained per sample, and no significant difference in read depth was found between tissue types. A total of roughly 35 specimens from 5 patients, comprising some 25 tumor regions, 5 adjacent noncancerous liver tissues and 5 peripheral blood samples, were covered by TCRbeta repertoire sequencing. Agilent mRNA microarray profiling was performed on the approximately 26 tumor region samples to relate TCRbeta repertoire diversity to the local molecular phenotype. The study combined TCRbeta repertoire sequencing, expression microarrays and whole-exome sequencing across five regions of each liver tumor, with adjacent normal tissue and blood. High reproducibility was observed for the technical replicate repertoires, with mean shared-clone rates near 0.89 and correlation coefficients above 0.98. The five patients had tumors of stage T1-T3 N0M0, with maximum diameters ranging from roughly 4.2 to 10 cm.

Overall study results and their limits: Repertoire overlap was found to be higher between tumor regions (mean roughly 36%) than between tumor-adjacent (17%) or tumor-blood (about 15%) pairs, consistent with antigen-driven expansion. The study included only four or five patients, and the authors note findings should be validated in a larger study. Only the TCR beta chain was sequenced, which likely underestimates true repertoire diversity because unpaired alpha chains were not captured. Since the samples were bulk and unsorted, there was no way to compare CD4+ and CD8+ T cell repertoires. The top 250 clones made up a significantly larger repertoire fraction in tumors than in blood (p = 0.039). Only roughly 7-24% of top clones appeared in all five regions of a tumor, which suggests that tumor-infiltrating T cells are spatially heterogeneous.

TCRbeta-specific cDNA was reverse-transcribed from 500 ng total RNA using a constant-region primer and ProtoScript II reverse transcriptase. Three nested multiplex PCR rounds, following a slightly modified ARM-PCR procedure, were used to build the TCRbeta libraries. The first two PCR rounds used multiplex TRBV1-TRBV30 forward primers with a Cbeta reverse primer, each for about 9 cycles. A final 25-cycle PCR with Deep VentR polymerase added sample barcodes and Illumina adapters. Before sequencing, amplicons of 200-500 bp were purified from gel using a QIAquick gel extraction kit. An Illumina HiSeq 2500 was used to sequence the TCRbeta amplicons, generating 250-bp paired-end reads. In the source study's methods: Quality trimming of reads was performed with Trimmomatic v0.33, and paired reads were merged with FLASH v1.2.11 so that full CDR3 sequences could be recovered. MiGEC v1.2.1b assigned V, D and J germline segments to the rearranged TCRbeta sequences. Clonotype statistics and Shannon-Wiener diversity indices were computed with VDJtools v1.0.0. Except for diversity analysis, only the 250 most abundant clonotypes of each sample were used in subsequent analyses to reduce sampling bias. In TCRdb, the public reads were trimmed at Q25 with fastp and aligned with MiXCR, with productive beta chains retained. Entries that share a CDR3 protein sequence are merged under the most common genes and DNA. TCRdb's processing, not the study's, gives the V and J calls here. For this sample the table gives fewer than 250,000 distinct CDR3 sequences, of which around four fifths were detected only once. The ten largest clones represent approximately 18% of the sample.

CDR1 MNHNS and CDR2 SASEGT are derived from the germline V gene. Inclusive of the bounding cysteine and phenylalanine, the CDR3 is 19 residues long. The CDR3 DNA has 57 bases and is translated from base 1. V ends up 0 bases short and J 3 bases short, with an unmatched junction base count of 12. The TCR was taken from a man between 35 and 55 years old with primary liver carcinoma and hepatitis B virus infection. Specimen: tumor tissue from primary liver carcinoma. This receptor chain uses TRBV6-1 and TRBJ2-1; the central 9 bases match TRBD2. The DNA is TGTGCCAGCAGTGAAGCCTCAGGGGGGCTAGCGGGAATCTACAATGAGCAGTTCTTC. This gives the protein CASSEASGGLAGIYNEQFF.